What follows are 17 T cell receptor beta chains derived from one specimen sequenced in a study of T cells in women clearing cervical HPV infection. Produced via immunoSEQ multiplex PCR; TCRdb's table is partial and in-frame only. The data include approximately 12,000 clones; the top ten clones carry approximately 22%. Sequenced: blood buffy coat. These TCRs come from a woman aged 18 to 75 with a cervical HPV16 infection that either progressed to CIN3+ or cleared (not recorded which).

Worth noting for this clone: The read terminates 3 residues ahead of where the CDR3 ends, so the germline J gene completes it. This sequence joins TRBV13 and TRBJ2-6; 7 bases match TRBD1. Germline V gene lookup returns CDR1 PRHDT and CDR2 FYEKMQ (reference sequence). V was clipped by 0 bases and J by 0 bases; unmatched bases: 2. CDR3 length: 17 amino acids. The part of the CDR3 DNA that was read is TGTGCCAGCAGCTTAGGGACAGGGATCTCTGGGGCCAACGTC. This translates into CASSLGTGISGANV. From start to end, the CDR3 is CASSLGTGISGANVLTF. Based on the CDR3 plus reference TRBV13 and TRBJ2-6, the full variable domain is AAGVIQSPRHLIKEKRETATLKCYPIPRHDTVYWYQQGPGQDPQFLISFYEKMQSDKGSIPDRFSAQQFSDYHSELNMSSLELGDSALYFCASSLGTGISGANVLTFGAGSRLTVL.

Points on this clone: The read ends 3 residues early relative to the CDR3; the germline J gene fills the gap. The chain employs TRBV30 and TRBJ2-5, with unresolved D. The length of the CDR3 is 13 residues. CDR1 is GTSNPN, CDR2 SVGIG, per germline (reference sequence). Deletions cut 0 bases from V and 5 bases from J, with 10 bases between. CDR3 DNA, as far as it was read: TGTGCCTGGAGTGTCTCGGTTTGGGAGACC. This translates into CAWSVSVWET. The complete CDR3 reads CAWSVSVWETQYF. The whole variable domain, filled in from reference TRBV30 and TRBJ2-5, reads SQTIHQWPATLVQPVGSPLSLECTVEGTSNPNLYWYRQAAGRGLQLLFYSVGIGQISSEVPQNLSASRPQDRQFILSSKKLLLSDSGFYLCAWSVSVWETQYFGPGTRLLVL.

Concerning this clone itself: The read halts 3 residues ahead of the CDR3 end, with the missing end drawn from the germline J gene. The chain combines TRBV5-1 with TRBJ2-5; D is uncertain. The CDR3 has 11 amino acids. V was cut by 3 bases and J by 2 bases, with 2 bases left in between. CDR1 SGHRS and CDR2 YFSETQ come from the germline V gene. The covered CDR3 bases are TGCGCCAGCAGCTCGCAAGAGACC. Its protein is CASSSQET. The full CDR3 reads CASSSQETQYF.

As to this clone: The read stops 3 residues short of the end of the CDR3; the missing end is completed from the germline J gene. The chain couples TRBV28 to TRBJ1-5; no clear D. There are 10 residues in the CDR3. CDR1 is MDHEN, CDR2 SYDVKM, per germline. V lost 6 bases, J lost 9 bases, and 6 bases lay in between. The CDR3 loop is CASSYRPQHF. The covered CDR3 bases are TGTGCCAGCAGCTACCGGCCC. Using reference TRBV28 and TRBJ1-5 for the parts outside the CDR3, the full variable domain is DVKVTQSSRYLVKRTGEKVFLECVQDMDHENMFWYRQDPGLGLRLIYFSYDVKMKEKGDIPEGYSVSREKKERFSLILESASTNQTSMYLCASSYRPQHFGDGTRLSIL.

Turning to this clone: Read coverage stops 3 residues before the CDR3 terminus; the germline J gene supplies the remainder. The identical CDR3 is also encoded by other nucleotide sequences in the sample. The rearrangement joins TRBV7-2 to TRBJ2-3; 7 nucleotides match TRBD2. CDR1 and CDR2 from the germline V gene are SGHTA and FQGNSA. This CDR3 has 14 residues. The trim removed 3 bases at V and 6 bases at J, leaving 6 bases unmatched. The CDR3 here is CASSLSGGPDTQYF. The sequenced CDR3 bases are TGTGCCAGCAGCTTGTCGGGGGGACCGGATACG.

As concerns this clone: The read terminates 3 residues before the CDR3 end, so the remaining end is supplied by the germline J gene. The genes are TRBV20-1 and TRBJ2-5; TRBD2 matches at 15 bases. J gave up 5 bases and V 1 base, and 11 bases lay outside the gene matches. Germline V gives CDR1 DFQATT, CDR2 SNEGSKA (reference sequence). This CDR3 contains 18 residues. This CDR3 is CSARVVTGTSGGRETQYF. The part of the CDR3 DNA that was read is TGCAGTGCTAGAGTTGTGACCGGGACTAGCGGGGGGAGGGAGACC.

Worth noting for this clone: From the germline J gene comes the end of the CDR3, since the read stops 3 residues before it. The J gene is TRBJ2-3, the V gene TRBV11-2; possible D gene TRBD1, 6 bases. V lost 5 bases to trimming and J lost 4 bases, with 13 bases between them. CDR1 SGHAT and CDR2 FQNNGV come from the germline V gene. The CDR3 is 14 amino acids. The DNA read from the CDR3 is TGTGCCAGCAGCCATACGACAGGTCCAGATACG. Protein sequence: CASSHTTGPDT. The full CDR3 is CASSHTTGPDTQYF. The full variable domain, in which reference TRBV11-2 and TRBJ2-3 provide the parts outside the CDR3, is EAGVAQSPRYKIIEKRQSVAFWCNPISGHATLYWYQQILGQGPKLLIQFQNNGVVDDSQLPKDRFSAERLKGVDSTLKIQPAKLEDSAVYLCASSHTTGPDTQYFGPGTRLTVL.

On this clone itself: With the read ending 3 residues before the CDR3 end, the germline J gene is used to fill in that end. V and J are TRBV19 and TRBJ2-2; a possible D gene is TRBD1 (6 bases). The V and J ends lost 5 bases and 7 bases respectively, with 11 bases between them. This CDR3 comprises 13 residues. CDR1 and CDR2 from the germline V gene are LNHDA and SQIVND (reference sequence). CDR3 DNA (partial): TGTGCCAGTAGTCCGACAGGAGGCGGGGAG. Its translation: CASSPTGGGE. The whole CDR3 protein is CASSPTGGGELFF.

As concerns this clone: Read sequence stops 3 residues before the CDR3 end, and the germline J gene provides the missing end. The chain employs TRBV20-1 and TRBJ1-5; no clear D gene. The V gene's germline CDR1 is DFQATT and CDR2 SNEGSKA (reference sequence). V was pared by 2 bases and J by 4 bases, with 15 bases between. The CDR3 loop spans 15 amino acids. The CDR3 sequence: CSARPGGSGNQPQHF. The sequenced part of the CDR3 DNA is TGCAGTGCTAGACCTGGAGGCAGCGGGAATCAGCCC.

A note on this clone: The read falls 3 residues short of the CDR3 end, and the missing part is taken from the germline J gene. The V and J genes are TRBV6-1 and TRBJ2-7; D might be TRBD1 or TRBD2, each matching 5 bases. The V end lost 1 base, the J end lost 0 bases, and 13 bases lay between the germline ends. The V gene's germline CDR1 is MNHNS and CDR2 SASEGT. The CDR3 is 16 amino acids. The CDR3 region is CASSEVLAGSSYEQYF. The part of the CDR3 DNA that was read is TGTGCCAGCAGTGAAGTTCTGGCAGGGAGCTCCTACGAG.

Note on this clone: The read halts 3 residues ahead of the CDR3 end, with the missing end drawn from the germline J gene. The V and J genes are TRBV28 and TRBJ2-3, with D hard to call. V shed 3 bases and J shed 2 bases, with 9 bases lying between them. Germline V gene sequence: CDR1 MDHEN, CDR2 SYDVKM. This CDR3 spans 14 amino acids. The DNA read from the CDR3 is TGTGCCAGCAGTTTCGGGTCTCTCACAGATACG. It encodes CASSFGSLTDT. The full CDR3 reads CASSFGSLTDTQYF.

To note about this clone: The CDR3 end is not reached by the read, which stops 3 residues before it; the germline J gene fills it in. The chain is built from TRBV6-1 and TRBJ2-3; a weak D match, TRBD1 (6 bases). The CDR3 sequence is 14 residues long. The germline CDR1 and CDR2 sequences are MNHNS and SASEGT. The CDR3 bases that were read are TGTGCCAGCAGTGAACTGACAGGCAATCAGCCG. Residues: CASSELTGNQP. The entire CDR3 reads CASSELTGNQPQYF.

On this clone itself: At one of its ends the junction is not consistent with the germline gene, which may arise from a read error. The read is 3 residues too short to cover the CDR3 end, so that end is filled in from the germline J gene. This same CDR3 is encoded by further DNA sequences in the sample. The chain combines TRBV19 with TRBJ1-2, with D tentatively TRBD1 (6 bases). From germline, CDR1 is LNHDA and CDR2 SQIVND (reference sequence). This CDR3 is 16 amino acids long. CDR3 loop: CASSVPGQQYYYGYTF. The sequenced part of the CDR3 DNA is TGTGCCAGTAGCGTCCCCGGACAGCAATACTACTATGGT.

The sequenced part of the CDR3 DNA is TGTGCCAGCAGTGACCACCAGGGGGCCCAGCCC. Its translation is CASSDHQGAQP. The entire CDR3 sequence reads CASSDHQGAQPQHF. This chain uses TRBV6-1 with TRBJ1-5; 8 nucleotides agree with TRBD1. The read terminates 3 residues before the CDR3 end, so the remaining end is supplied by the germline J gene. Trimming at V came to 3 bases and at J to 7 bases, leaving 5 bases not matched to a gene. CDR1 and CDR2 (germline): MNHNS, SASEGT. The CDR3 is 14 amino acids.

About this clone itself: Coverage ceases 3 residues before the CDR3 finishes, and the germline J gene fills in the end. The V gene is TRBV30, the J gene TRBJ2-3, with D tentatively TRBD1 (5 bases). CDR1 is GTSNPN and CDR2 is SVGIG in the germline V gene (reference sequence). CDR3 length: 13 residues. V lost 7 bases to trimming and J lost 4 bases, with 15 bases between them. Partial CDR3 DNA: TGTGCCTCAACGGCAGGGTCGGCAGATACG. This encodes CASTAGSADT. The whole CDR3 sequence reads CASTAGSADTQYF.

With regard to this clone: The read terminates 3 residues ahead of where the CDR3 ends, so the germline J gene completes it. V usage is TRBV27 and J usage is TRBJ2-3, with 14 bases fitting TRBD2. The junction had 8 bases not matched to a gene; V was cut back by 5 bases and J by 7 bases. The CDR3 covers 16 residues. Germline values: CDR1 MNHEY, CDR2 SMNVEV (reference sequence). CDR3 region: CASSLPTSGGVNTQYF. CDR3 bases read: TGTGCCAGCAGTCTCCCGACTAGCGGGGGGGTAAATACG.

A note on this clone: The read terminates 3 residues ahead of where the CDR3 ends, so the germline J gene completes it. This chain uses TRBV7-9 with TRBJ1-1; a weak D match, TRBD1 (5 bases). This CDR3 region has 11 residues. Germline V gives CDR1 SEHNR, CDR2 FQNEAQ (reference sequence). Partial CDR3 DNA: TGTGCCAGCAGCTCCAGGGCGGTA. Residues: CASSSRAV. The CDR3 reads in full as CASSSRAVAFF.